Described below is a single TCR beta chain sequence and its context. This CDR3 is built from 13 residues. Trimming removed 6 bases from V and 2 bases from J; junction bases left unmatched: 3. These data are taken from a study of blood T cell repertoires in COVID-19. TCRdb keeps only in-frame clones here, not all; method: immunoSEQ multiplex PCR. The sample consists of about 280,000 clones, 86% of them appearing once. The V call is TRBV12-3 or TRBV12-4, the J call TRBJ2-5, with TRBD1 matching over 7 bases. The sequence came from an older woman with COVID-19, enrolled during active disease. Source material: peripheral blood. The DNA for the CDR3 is TGTGCCAGCAGCACGGGACAGCAAGAGACCCAGTACTTC. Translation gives CASSTGQQETQYF.